The 9 T cell receptor beta chains below all came from one sample that was sequenced in a study of Ad26.COV2.S vaccination and SARS-CoV-2 variants. Clones were read by immunoSEQ multiplex PCR, and TCRdb kept only the in-frame ones, dropping some. This table holds about 280,000 clones, around 87% found once. Documented treatment: approximately 18 received Ad26.COV2.S at low or high dose, single or two shots; roughly 5 received placebo; per-sample allocation not given. Sample collection was performed on day 63 after the first vaccine or placebo injection. The sequencing here drew on peripheral blood, taken in a trial of Ad26.COV2.S vaccine versus placebo. The receptor set was obtained from a person between 18 and 60 years old who received the Ad26.COV2.S COVID-19 vaccine or a placebo.

The chain joins TRBV2 to TRBJ1-1; D is undetermined. The CDR3 is made up of 16 amino acids. V was trimmed by 1 base and J by 5 bases, leaving 17 bases between them. Germline loops: CDR1 SNHLY, CDR2 FYNNEI. The CDR3 sequence: CASSEEFYGVGTEAFF. The DNA of the CDR3 is TGTGCCAGCAGTGAAGAATTTTATGGGGTAGGGACTGAAGCTTTCTTT.

The chain joins TRBV5-6 to TRBJ1-2, with 8 positions matching TRBD1. CDR3 length: 16 amino acids. After removal of 3 bases from V and 5 bases from J, the junction contained 12 bases not matched to a gene. Germline V gene data show CDR1 as SGHDT and CDR2 as YYEEEE. The CDR3 bases are TGTGCCAGCAGCTCCAACCCAACAGGGGGTGGTTATGGCTACACCTTC. The encoded protein is CASSSNPTGGGYGYTF.

This chain uses TRBV7-2 with TRBJ2-5, with D possibly matching TRBD2 (6 bases). Looked up from germline, CDR1 is SGHTA and CDR2 is FQGNSA. Trimming shortened V by 1 base and J by 1 base, and 13 bases separated the two germline ends. This CDR3 has 16 amino acids. The chain's CDR3 is CASSLVLAWVQETQYF. CDR3 bases: TGTGCCAGCAGCTTAGTACTAGCATGGGTCCAAGAGACCCAGTACTTC. The variable domain in full, with the rest retrieved from reference TRBV7-2 and TRBJ2-5, is GAGVSQSPSNKVTEKGKDVELRCDPISGHTALYWYRQSLGQGLEFLIYFQGNSAPDKSGLPSDRFSAERTGGSVSTLTIQRTQQEDSAVYLCASSLVLAWVQETQYFGPGTRLLVL.

This chain uses TRBV7-2 with TRBJ1-5, with TRBD1 matching over 11 bases. The ends lost 2 bases at V and 3 bases at J; junction bases unmatched: 6. Germline V lookup: CDR1 SGHTA, CDR2 FQGNSA. This CDR3 has 17 residues. CDR3 amino acids: CASSLRGTGGSNQPQHF. For the CDR3, the DNA is TGTGCCAGCAGCTTAAGGGGGACAGGGGGATCCAATCAGCCCCAGCATTTT.

The chain couples TRBV5-1 to TRBJ2-1; 8 nucleotides match TRBD2. The CDR3 totals 16 residues. Germline lookup yields CDR1 SGHRS and CDR2 YFSETQ. Losses at the gene ends were 4 bases for V and 4 bases for J; bases not matched to a gene: 10. CDR3 sequence (DNA): TGCGCCAGCAGCGATGCCCCCGGGACTAGATACAATGAGCAGTTCTTC. Translated, it gives CASSDAPGTRYNEQFF.

The rearrangement uses TRBV6-6 and TRBJ1-1; 9 bases align to TRBD1. The CDR3 has 16 amino acids. Germline V gene lookup returns CDR1 MNHNY and CDR2 SVGAGI (reference sequence). Unmatched junction bases numbered 14, after V lost 8 bases and J lost 4 bases. The CDR3 bases are TGTGCCAGCCAGGGACAGGGATGGGGAGGGGGCACTGAAGCTTTCTTT. Its protein product is CASQGQGWGGGTEAFF.

This chain uses TRBV7-2 with TRBJ2-4, with 8 positions matching TRBD1. Germline CDR1 and CDR2: SGHTA and FQGNSA. Trimming cost V 1 base and J 13 bases; bases outside gene matches: 6. CDR3 length: 13 amino acids. CDR3 nucleotide sequence: TGTGCCAGCAGCTTAGACAGGGGGGAAATACAGTACTTC. This sequence encodes CASSLDRGEIQYF.

The chain is built from TRBV2 and TRBJ2-7, with 9 bases matching TRBD1. V lost 2 bases and J lost 2; bases outside the gene matches: 4. Per germline, CDR1 SNHLY and CDR2 FYNNEI. The CDR3 loop spans 15 amino acids. The CDR3 DNA follows: TGTGCCAGCAGTGAACCGGGACAGGGAACCTACGAGCAGTACTTC. It codes for CASSEPGQGTYEQYF.

This chain joins TRBV5-6 and TRBJ2-7; 8 bases align to TRBD1. Germline V gene lookup returns CDR1 SGHDT and CDR2 YYEEEE. Trimming cost V 3 bases and J 6 bases; bases outside gene matches: 2. This CDR3 has 12 residues. As DNA, the CDR3 is TGTGCCAGCAGCTGGGGGACAGGCGAGCAGTACTTC. This codes for CASSWGTGEQYF.